This T cell receptor (beta chain) derives from a study of blood T cell repertoires in COVID-19. Study in general: The study drew acute and convalescent COVID-19 samples from the United States, Italy and Spain.

Study processing details: Estimation of nucleated cell counts relied on the amplification of reference gene primers. The table came from immunoSEQ multiplex PCR; TCRdb's copy has only in-frame clones and leaves some out. D and trimming come from the DNA, and the V and J calls and clone size come from that table. The sample lists around 300,000 clones; 90% were seen once. Participants, about 18 to 90 years old, spanned around 25 US areas. Researchers sorted participants into cohorts using their self-reported clinical history. V was trimmed by 2 bases and J by 2 bases, leaving 11 bases between them. The CDR3 has 15 amino acids. Germline V lookup: CDR1 SGHDT, CDR2 YYEEEE. This clone has only a few counts.

The receptor was derived from a woman younger than 30 with acute COVID-19. Sequences were obtained from PBMCs or T cells enriched from blood (not recorded which). The chain couples TRBV5-6 to TRBJ2-1, with TRBD1 as a possible D gene (5 bases). This CDR3 reads CASSFGDRAYNEQFF. The DNA of the CDR3 is TGTGCCAGCAGCTTTGGTGACAGAGCCTACAATGAGCAGTTCTTC.